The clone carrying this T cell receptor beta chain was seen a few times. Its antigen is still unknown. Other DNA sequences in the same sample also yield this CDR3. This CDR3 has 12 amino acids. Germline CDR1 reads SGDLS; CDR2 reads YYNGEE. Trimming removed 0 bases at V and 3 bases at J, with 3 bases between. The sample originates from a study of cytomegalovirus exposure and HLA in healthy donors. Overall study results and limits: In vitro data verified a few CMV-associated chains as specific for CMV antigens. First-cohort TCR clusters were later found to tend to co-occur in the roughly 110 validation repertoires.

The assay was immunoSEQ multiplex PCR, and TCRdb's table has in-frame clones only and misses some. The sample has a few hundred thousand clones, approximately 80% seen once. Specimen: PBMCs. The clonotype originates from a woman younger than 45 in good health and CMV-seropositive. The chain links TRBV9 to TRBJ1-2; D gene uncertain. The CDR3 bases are TGTGCCAGCAGCGTAGGGGACTATGGCTACACCTTC. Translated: CASSVGDYGYTF. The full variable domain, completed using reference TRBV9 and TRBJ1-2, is DSGVTQTPKHLITATGQRVTLRCSPRSGDLSVYWYQQSLDQGLQFLIQYYNGEERAKGNILERFSAQQFPDLHSELNLSSLELGDSALYFCASSVGDYGYTFGSGTRLTVV.